This T cell receptor (beta chain) was sequenced for a study of breast tumors, draining lymph nodes, adjacent tissues. This CDR3 has 14 amino acids. Germline-derived CDR1 and CDR2 are SGHTA and FQGTGA. V was trimmed by 4 bases and J by 5 bases, leaving 12 bases between them. TCRdb re-called the multiplex PCR reads through MiXCR, storing one row per CDR3 protein. The profile covers over 10,000 distinct CDR3 sequences, with roughly 40% appearing a single time and 14% to 15% taken by the ten largest. There are many counts of this clonotype. The sequencing input was breast tumor tissue. The chain employs TRBV7-3 and TRBJ2-1, with D possibly matching TRBD2 (5 bases). This receptor was taken from a female donor with breast cancer. Some clones in this sample may be carry-over from other donors' samples. Here the CDR3 reads CASSSSGRDNEQFF. The CDR3 DNA reads as TGTGCCAGCAGCTCATCTGGGAGAGACAATGAGCAGTTCTTC. Using reference TRBV7-3 and TRBJ2-1 for the parts outside the CDR3, the full variable domain is GAGVSQTPSNKVTEKGKYVELRCDPISGHTALYWYRQSLGQGPEFLIYFQGTGAADDSGLPNDRFFAVRPEGSVSTLKIQRTERGDSAVYLCASSSSGRDNEQFFGPGTRLTVL.